This TCR beta chain originates from a study of shared clonotypes between healthy human individuals. DNA from unsorted PBMC was sequenced on ten immunoSEQ deep assay plates. Generated by immunoSEQ multiplex PCR, the TCRdb table keeps only in-frame clones and is missing some. Of hundreds of thousands of clones in the sample, roughly 79% were seen once. The length of the CDR3 is 15 residues. V lost 4 bases and J 6 bases, leaving 19 bases between the germline ends. Germline values: CDR1 SNHLY, CDR2 FYNNEI. Genomic DNA for unsorted samples was obtained from about 90 million PBMCs. This chain uses TRBV2 with TRBJ2-7; D perhaps matches TRBD2 (6 bases). This sequence originates from a woman in her forties in good health. Some clones in this sample may be carry-over from other donors' samples. The sample comprised PBMCs. The CDR3 here is CASSALGREVAEQYF. Here the CDR3 DNA reads TGTGCCAGCAGTGCCCTGGGCAGGGAGGTGGCCGAGCAGTACTTC.